Given below is one T cell receptor beta chain in context. Methods used by the authors: Nucleated cell number was recorded as an estimate derived from reference gene primer amplification. Repertoires were generated with immunoSEQ multiplex PCR, while TCRdb's copy carries only in-frame clones and drops some. D and trimming come from the DNA, and the V and J calls and clone size come from that table. The table lists under 200,000 clones, roughly 83% of them singletons. These data originate in a study of blood T cell repertoires in COVID-19. Background on the study: PBMCs, B-cell-depleted T cells, or T cells were the source of the cDNA or gDNA that made up the material.

The CDR3 is 18 amino acids. The V gene's germline CDR1 is SGHNT and CDR2 YYREEE (reference sequence). With 4 bases clipped from V and 1 base from J, the junction kept 7 bases outside the gene matches. The study counted Cohort 3 donors as recovered given two negative PCRs, clearance, or symptom resolution. This receptor was identified in a woman aged 60 to 75 who had recovered from COVID-19. J is TRBJ2-2 and V is TRBV5-4; 13 bases fit TRBD2. The sequencing sample was made of PBMCs or T cells enriched from blood (not recorded which). CDR3: CASSGAGLAGRNTGELFF. As DNA, the CDR3 is TGTGCCAGCAGCGGCGCGGGACTAGCGGGGAGGAACACCGGGGAGCTGTTTTTT.